This T cell receptor beta chain was obtained from a study of cytomegalovirus exposure and HLA in healthy donors. Study-wide results and limits: Most subjects had HLA-A and HLA-B alleles reportedly predicted accurately by TCR beta sequences. CMV serostatus was the sole immune exposure information available. Being indistinguishable, some V segments were excluded, TRBV6-2 and TRBV6-3 among them.

Donors sampled were nominally healthy, though unrecorded immune exposures were likely. The PCR made use of 60 Vbeta and 13 Jbeta primers. The method was immunoSEQ multiplex PCR; TCRdb's version includes in-frame clones alone and lacks a portion of them. Of 150,000 to 200,000 clones in the sample, 80% were seen once. Germline V CDR1 and CDR2: LGHNA, YSLEER. This CDR3 comprises 16 residues. With 1 base removed from V and 1 base from J, the gap between germline ends came to 13 bases. As concerns this clone: Its specificity is unknown.

This TCR came from a woman between 35 and 50 years old in good health and CMV-seronegative. The specimen was PBMCs. The gene calls are TRBV4-3 and TRBJ1-1; tentative D call: TRBD1 (5 bases). The DNA for the CDR3 is TGCGCCAGCAGCCAAGGGGGGGGAAAGGGGAACACTGAAGCTTTCTTT. Amino acid sequence: CASSQGGGKGNTEAFF.